These 30 T cell receptor beta chains share one sample of origin, sequenced in a study of shared clonotypes between healthy human individuals. The data were produced by immunoSEQ multiplex PCR, yet TCRdb's version contains in-frame clones alone and is incomplete. The top ten clones hold 0.4% to 0.55% of a sample with approximately 1,000,000 clones, approximately 78% of them seen once. The source material was memory CD4+ T cells from PBMCs. Subset described: CD45RA-negative fraction. The receptors were gathered from a man between 18 and 29 years old in good health. Some clones in this sample may be carry-over from other donors' samples.

About this clone itself: This same CDR3 is encoded by further DNA sequences in the sample. This chain links TRBV28 with TRBJ1-3; no definite D call. Per germline, CDR1 MDHEN and CDR2 SYDVKM. Trimming stripped 3 bases from V and 0 bases from J, with 6 bases between. The CDR3 totals 14 residues. The CDR3 region is CASSLYSSGNTIYF. For the CDR3, the DNA is TGTGCCAGCAGTTTGTACAGCTCTGGAAACACCATATATTTT.

This clone showed up just once. The genes are TRBV7-8 and TRBJ2-2, with 8 bases matching TRBD2. The CDR3 consists of 14 residues. Germline assignment: CDR1 SGHVS and CDR2 FQNEAQ. The V gene end was trimmed by 8 bases and the J gene end by 5 bases; junction bases not matched to a gene: 7. CDR3 in amino acids: CASSLGTRTGELFF. In DNA form, the CDR3 reads TGTGCCAGCTCCCTAGGGACTAGGACCGGGGAGCTGTTTTTT.

This clone has just one count. The rearrangement joins TRBV18 to TRBJ2-7; 8 nucleotides align to TRBD2. Germline-derived CDR1 and CDR2 are KGHSH and LQKENI. The CDR3 runs to 14 residues. V lost 6 bases, J lost 5 bases, and 9 bases stayed unmatched. The CDR3 spells CASSPVSGSNEQYF. The CDR3 DNA follows: TGTGCCAGCTCGCCAGTAAGCGGGAGTAACGAGCAGTACTTC.

This clone has a single count. A junction boundary mismatches the germline segment, possibly from a read error. V is TRBV6-4 and J is TRBJ2-1, with 7 nucleotides matching TRBD1. This CDR3 spans 15 amino acids. CDR1 MRHNA and CDR2 SNTAGT come from the germline V gene. CDR3 sequence: CASSNSPGQYNEQFF. In DNA form, the CDR3 reads TGTGCCAGCAGTAACTCACCGGGACAGTACAATGAGCAGTTCTTC.

The rearrangement uses TRBV2 and TRBJ1-4, with D possibly TRBD1 on 6 matching bases. Germline lookup yields CDR1 SNHLY and CDR2 FYNNEI. CDR3 length: 16 amino acids. Trimming cost V 3 bases and J 6 bases, with 17 bases left between them. Here the CDR3 reads CASSDSLGARDEKLFF. The CDR3 DNA sequence: TGTGCCAGCAGTGATTCGTTGGGGGCGCGGGATGAAAAACTGTTTTTT.

This clone has just one count. The rearrangement joins TRBV21-1 to TRBJ2-3. TRBV21-1 is tagged as a pseudogene. The CDR3 is 15 amino acids. This chain's CDR3 is CASSRDGTSLDTQYF. The CDR3 region has the DNA TGTGCCAGCAGCAGGGACGGCACGAGTCTCGATACGCAGTATTTT.

The CDR3 sequence is CASSFGPYEQYF. The CDR3 DNA reads as TGTGCCAGCAGCTTTGGCCCCTACGAGCAGTACTTC. This chain joins TRBV7-9 and TRBJ2-7, with D unclear. This CDR3 contains 12 residues. Trimming cost V 3 bases and J 2 bases, with 5 bases left between them. Per the germline V gene, CDR1 is SEHNR and CDR2 is FQNEAQ (reference sequence). Drawing the rest from reference TRBV7-9 and TRBJ2-7, the complete variable domain is DTGVSQNPRHKITKRGQNVTFRCDPISEHNRLYWYRQTLGQGPEFLTYFQNEAQLEKSRLLSDRFSAERPKGSFSTLEIQRTEQGDSAMYLCASSFGPYEQYFGPGTRLTVT.

The gene calls are TRBV6-4 and TRBJ2-1; D gene uncertain. Between the trimmed V and J ends, which lost 6 bases and 9 bases, there was a span of 21 bases. There are 15 residues in the CDR3. Germline CDR1 is MRHNA and CDR2 is SNTAGT. CDR3 region: CASSPGPGQDVEQFF. The CDR3 coding sequence is TGTGCCAGCAGCCCCGGACCCGGCCAAGACGTTGAGCAGTTCTTC.

This clone occurred many times. The rearrangement uses TRBV27 and TRBJ1-5, with TRBD1 matching 9 bases. Germline trimming cut 5 bases from V and 4 bases from J; bases unmatched to any gene: 6. Germline V lookup: CDR1 MNHEY, CDR2 SMNVEV (reference sequence). There are 15 residues in the CDR3. The CDR3, as DNA: TGTGCCAGCAGTCCGGGGACAGGGAAAAATCAGCCCCAGCATTTT. Its protein is CASSPGTGKNQPQHF.

J is TRBJ2-3 and V is TRBV5-1; D is undetermined. This CDR3 is 15 amino acids long. V dropped 4 bases and J dropped 4 bases, with 16 bases sitting between them. Germline loops: CDR1 SGHRS, CDR2 YFSETQ. The CDR3 reads CASSLRTFIADTQYF. CDR3 in DNA: TGCGCCAGCAGCCTCCGGACCTTTATCGCAGATACGCAGTATTTT.

The J gene is TRBJ2-1, the V gene TRBV7-8, with D tentatively TRBD1 or TRBD2 (6 bases each). The V gene lost 5 bases and the J gene lost 5 bases, with 28 bases spanning the gap. The CDR3 runs to 19 residues. Germline V CDR1 and CDR2: SGHVS, FQNEAQ. The CDR3 DNA sequence: TGTGCCAGCAGCCCACAATATACGGTGGGGGGCGGCTCGGACAATGAGCAGTTCTTC. The encoded protein is CASSPQYTVGGGSDNEQFF.

The V gene is TRBV19, the J gene TRBJ2-1; 16 nucleotides agree with TRBD2. Germline CDR1 LNHDA, CDR2 SQIVND (reference sequence). Trimming removed 9 bases from V and 5 bases from J; junction bases left unmatched: 7. The CDR3 length is 16 residues. In nucleotides, the CDR3 is TGTGCCAGCGGGGGACTAGCGGGAGGGCCCCACAATGAGCAGTTCTTC. This translates into CASGGLAGGPHNEQFF.

V is TRBV7-9 and J is TRBJ2-2; 10 bases agree with TRBD1. The CDR3 is 16 amino acids. The V segment lost 5 bases and the J segment 7 bases; nucleotides outside the gene matches: 10. Germline V gene data show CDR1 as SEHNR and CDR2 as FQNEAQ (reference sequence). CDR3 amino acids: CASSPRDRGLGGELFF. For the CDR3, the DNA is TGTGCCAGCAGCCCCAGGGACAGGGGTCTCGGCGGGGAGCTGTTTTTT.

This clone showed up just once. The CDR3 region is CASGTGQVNPYNEQFF. In DNA, the CDR3 is TGTGCCAGCGGAACGGGACAGGTGAATCCTTACAATGAGCAGTTCTTC. This sequence joins TRBV5-4 and TRBJ2-1; TRBD1 aligns across 8 bases. The CDR3 is made up of 16 amino acids. Germline CDR1 is SGHNT and CDR2 is YYREEE (reference sequence). V lost 7 bases and J lost 4; bases outside the gene matches: 13.

This chain joins TRBV4-2 and TRBJ2-1, with D hard to call. V dropped 1 base and J dropped 10 bases, with 17 bases sitting between them. The CDR3 is 15 residues long. The germline V gene encodes CDR1 LGHNA and CDR2 YNFKEQ. The CDR3 reads CASSQVSRIEHEQFF. The DNA of the CDR3 is TGTGCCAGCAGCCAAGTCTCTAGGATCGAGCACGAGCAGTTCTTC.

In its sample, this clone was seen once. V is TRBV9 and J is TRBJ2-2; 9 bases map to TRBD2. The CDR3 has 17 residues. CDR1 and CDR2 from the germline V gene are SGDLS and YYNGEE. V was clipped by 0 bases and J by 4 bases; unmatched bases: 7. The CDR3 nucleotides read TGTGCCAGCAGCGTAGGGCTAGCGGGACCCCTCACCGGGGAGCTGTTTTTT. Its translation is CASSVGLAGPLTGELFF.

This clone was seen a few times. The genes are TRBV6-6 and TRBJ2-7; weak D call: TRBD1 (6 bases). There are 14 residues in the CDR3. Trimming cost V 6 bases and J 2 bases, with 14 bases left between them. CDR1 is MNHNY and CDR2 is SVGAGI in the germline V gene (reference sequence). CDR3 in amino acids: CASRLRQDPYEQYF. The DNA for the CDR3 is TGTGCCAGCAGGTTACGACAGGACCCCTACGAGCAGTACTTC.

This clone was found many times. The genes are TRBV5-6 and TRBJ1-5; 11 bases are a match to TRBD1. V lost 4 bases to trimming and J lost 7 bases; unmatched junction nucleotides: 7. This CDR3 contains 15 residues. The V gene's germline CDR1 is SGHDT and CDR2 YYEEEE. As DNA, the CDR3 is TGTGCCAGCAGCCTTTGGACAGGGGGCGAGCAGCCCCAGCATTTT. The encoded protein is CASSLWTGGEQPQHF. Drawing the rest from reference TRBV5-6 and TRBJ1-5, the complete variable domain is DAGVTQSPTHLIKTRGQQVTLRCSPKSGHDTVSWYQQALGQGPQFIFQYYEEEERQRGNFPDRFSGHQFPNYSSELNVNALLLGDSALYLCASSLWTGGEQPQHFGDGTRLSIL.

V usage is TRBV2 and J usage is TRBJ2-7; 8 nucleotides line up with TRBD2. V trimming: 3 bases; J trimming: 3 bases; junction bases outside the gene matches: 10. Germline assignment: CDR1 SNHLY and CDR2 FYNNEI. The CDR3 contains 16 residues. CDR3 in amino acids: CASSEGDRREGYEQYF. The DNA of the CDR3 is TGTGCCAGCAGTGAGGGAGACAGACGGGAGGGCTACGAGCAGTACTTC.

V is TRBV7-8 and J is TRBJ2-1; the match to TRBD2 covers 13 bases. V gave up 8 bases and J gave up 9 bases; unmatched junction bases: 13. This CDR3 comprises 16 residues. CDR1 and CDR2 from the germline V gene are SGHVS and FQNEAQ. Here the CDR3 reads CASRTGLAGRIGEQFF. CDR3 sequence (DNA): TGTGCCAGCCGAACGGGACTAGCGGGGAGAATCGGTGAGCAGTTCTTC.

This clone was observed a few times. The chain is built from TRBV5-1 and TRBJ2-1, with D perhaps TRBD2 (7 bases). Germline CDR1 reads SGHRS; CDR2 reads YFSETQ. The CDR3 consists of 16 residues. Trimming removed 1 base at V and 3 bases at J, with 14 bases between. CDR3 loop: CASSLQGTNYYNEQFF. The CDR3 bases are TGCGCCAGCAGCTTGCAGGGGACTAACTACTACAATGAGCAGTTCTTC.

The chain employs TRBV2 and TRBJ2-3; D gene unclear. CDR3 length: 13 residues. V gave up 2 bases and J gave up 4 bases, with 7 bases separating them. The germline V gene has CDR1 SNHLY and CDR2 FYNNEI. CDR3 sequence reads: CASSEYNSDTQYF. As DNA, the CDR3 is TGTGCCAGCAGTGAATATAACTCAGATACGCAGTATTTT.

The V and J genes are TRBV18 and TRBJ1-2; 8 positions agree with TRBD1. Trimming at V came to 3 bases and at J to 3 bases, leaving 6 bases not matched to a gene. Per germline, CDR1 KGHSH and CDR2 LQKENI. The CDR3 spans 15 residues. The CDR3 sequence is CASSPSQGADYGYTF. CDR3 nucleotides: TGTGCCAGCTCACCGTCCCAGGGGGCGGACTATGGCTACACCTTC.

This clone was recorded a few times. The chain couples TRBV9 to TRBJ2-2, with D maybe TRBD2 (5 bases). The V and J ends lost 3 bases and 0 bases respectively, with 15 bases between them. CDR1 is SGDLS and CDR2 is YYNGEE in the germline V gene. CDR3 length: 17 residues. The CDR3 DNA is TGTGCCAGCAGCGGGCGGGCCACCCTGGCGAACACCGGGGAGCTGTTTTTT. Protein sequence: CASSGRATLANTGELFF.

The chain carries TRBV11-2 and TRBJ2-7, with TRBD1 matching 10 bases. The CDR3 is made up of 15 amino acids. V lost 2 bases to trimming and J lost 5 bases; unmatched junction nucleotides: 6. Germline V gives CDR1 SGHAT, CDR2 FQNNGV. CDR3 coding DNA: TGTGCCAGCAGCTTAAAGGGACAGGGGTTCCACGAGCAGTACTTC. Translating gives CASSLKGQGFHEQYF.

The V gene is TRBV6-1, the J gene TRBJ1-2; D unclear. Trimming stripped 1 base from V and 8 bases from J, with 17 bases between. The CDR3 extends over 15 amino acids. CDR1 and CDR2 from the germline V gene are MNHNS and SASEGT. This chain's CDR3 is CASSEVPGPSVGYTF. The CDR3 DNA reads TGTGCCAGCAGTGAAGTCCCAGGTCCCAGCGTCGGCTACACCTTC.

This sequence joins TRBV28 and TRBJ2-6; 10 bases agree with TRBD2. Germline CDR1 MDHEN, CDR2 SYDVKM. The trim removed 5 bases at V and 0 bases at J, leaving 4 bases unmatched. This CDR3 contains 17 residues. The CDR3 DNA sequence: TGTGCCAGCAGTCTAGCGGGAGCCCTCTCTGGGGCCAACGTCCTGACTTTC. It translates to CASSLAGALSGANVLTF. Combining the CDR3 with reference TRBV28 and TRBJ2-6 gives the whole variable domain DVKVTQSSRYLVKRTGEKVFLECVQDMDHENMFWYRQDPGLGLRLIYFSYDVKMKEKGDIPEGYSVSREKKERFSLILESASTNQTSMYLCASSLAGALSGANVLTFGAGSRLTVL.

This clone was counted between two and nine times. The rearrangement links TRBV7-6 to TRBJ2-7; D is unresolved. CDR1 and CDR2 (germline): SGHVS, FNYEAQ. V was shortened by 1 base and J by 5 bases, with 3 bases between the two germline ends. CDR3 length equals 11 residues. CDR3 coding DNA: TGTGCCAGCAGCTTAGAGGACGAGCAGTACTTC. Protein product: CASSLEDEQYF. Using reference TRBV7-6 and TRBJ2-7 for the parts outside the CDR3, the full variable domain is GAGVSQSPRYKVTKRGQDVALRCDPISGHVSLYWYRQALGQGPEFLTYFNYEAQQDKSGLPNDRFSAERPEGSISTLTIQRTEQRDSAMYRCASSLEDEQYFGPGTRLTVT.

CDR3 sequence: CASSLTGGPDTQYF. DNA for the CDR3: TGTGCCAGCAGCCTTACAGGGGGCCCAGATACGCAGTATTTT. The chain recombines TRBV2 with TRBJ2-3, with TRBD1 matching over 9 bases. The trim removed 6 bases at V and 4 bases at J, leaving 5 bases unmatched. Germline CDR1 and CDR2: SNHLY and FYNNEI. The CDR3 has 14 residues.

The chain employs TRBV14 and TRBJ1-1, with D possibly TRBD1 on 5 matching bases. Germline V lookup: CDR1 SGHDN, CDR2 FVKESK. V lost 4 bases to trimming and J lost 1 base, with 10 bases between them. The CDR3 is 14 amino acids. The CDR3 region has the DNA TGTGCCAGCAGCCGCTTGGGGGGGAACACTGAAGCTTTCTTT. Its protein product is CASSRLGGNTEAFF.